This T cell receptor (beta chain) was sequenced during a study of T cell changes during pregnancy in multiple sclerosis. Profiled with immunoSEQ multiplex PCR; TCRdb holds only in-frame clones, not every one. This sample yields about 70,000 clones, of which about nine tenths are seen a single time; about 2.3% belongs to the top ten. This clone has only one observation. The clonotype originates from a female donor with multiple sclerosis, enrolled in a pregnancy study. This specimen was peripheral blood, taken in the first trimester of pregnancy.

The CDR3 DNA is TGCGCCAGTTCGGACAGGCCGTCGATTGAAGCTTTCTTT. This sequence encodes CASSDRPSIEAFF. The J gene is TRBJ1-1, the V gene TRBV5-1; 7 bases match TRBD1. Germline trimming cut 8 bases from V and 7 bases from J; bases unmatched to any gene: 11. The CDR3 runs 13 residues. The germline V gene has CDR1 SGHRS and CDR2 YFSETQ.